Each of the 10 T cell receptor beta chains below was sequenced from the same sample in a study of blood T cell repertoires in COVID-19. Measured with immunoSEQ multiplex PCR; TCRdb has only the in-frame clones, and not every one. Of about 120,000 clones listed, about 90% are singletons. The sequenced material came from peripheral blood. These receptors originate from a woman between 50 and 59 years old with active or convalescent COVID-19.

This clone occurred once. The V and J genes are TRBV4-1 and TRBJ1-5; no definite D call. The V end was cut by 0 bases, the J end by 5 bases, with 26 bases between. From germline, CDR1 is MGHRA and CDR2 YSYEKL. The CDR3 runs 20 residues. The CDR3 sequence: CASSQDSEGFMGWADQPQHF. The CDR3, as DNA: TGCGCCAGCAGCCAAGATTCGGAGGGTTTTATGGGGTGGGCGGATCAGCCCCAGCATTTT.

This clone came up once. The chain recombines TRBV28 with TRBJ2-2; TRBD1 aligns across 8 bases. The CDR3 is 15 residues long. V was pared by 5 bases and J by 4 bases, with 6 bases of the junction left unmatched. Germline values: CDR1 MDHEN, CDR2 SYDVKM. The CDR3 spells CASSTRTGSTGELFF. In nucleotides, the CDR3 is TGTGCCAGCAGTACTAGGACAGGGTCCACCGGGGAGCTGTTTTTT.

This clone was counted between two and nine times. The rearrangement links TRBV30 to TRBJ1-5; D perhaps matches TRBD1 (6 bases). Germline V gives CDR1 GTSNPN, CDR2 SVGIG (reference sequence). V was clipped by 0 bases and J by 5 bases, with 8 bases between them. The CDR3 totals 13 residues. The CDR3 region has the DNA TGTGCCTGGAGTGTATCAGGGGATCAGCCCCAGCATTTT. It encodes CAWSVSGDQPQHF.

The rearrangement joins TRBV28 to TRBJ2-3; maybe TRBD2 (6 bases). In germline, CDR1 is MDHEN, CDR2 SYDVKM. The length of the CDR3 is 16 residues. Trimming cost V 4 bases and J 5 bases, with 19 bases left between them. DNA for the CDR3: TGTGCCAGCAGTTCCTCGGAGGGCCAGTTTGTAGATACGCAGTATTTT. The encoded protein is CASSSSEGQFVDTQYF.

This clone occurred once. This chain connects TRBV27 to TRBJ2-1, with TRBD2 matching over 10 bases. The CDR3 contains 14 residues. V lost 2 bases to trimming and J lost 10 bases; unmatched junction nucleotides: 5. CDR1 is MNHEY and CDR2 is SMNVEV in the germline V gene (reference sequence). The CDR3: CASSLALAGSEQFF. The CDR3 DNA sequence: TGTGCCAGCAGTTTAGCACTAGCGGGAAGCGAGCAGTTCTTC.

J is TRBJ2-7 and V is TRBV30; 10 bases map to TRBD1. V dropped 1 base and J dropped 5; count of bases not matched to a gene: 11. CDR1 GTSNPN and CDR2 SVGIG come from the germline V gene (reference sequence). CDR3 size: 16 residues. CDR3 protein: CAWSAGRDRGAHEQYF. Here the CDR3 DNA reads TGTGCCTGGAGTGCTGGGAGGGACAGGGGAGCCCACGAGCAGTACTTC.

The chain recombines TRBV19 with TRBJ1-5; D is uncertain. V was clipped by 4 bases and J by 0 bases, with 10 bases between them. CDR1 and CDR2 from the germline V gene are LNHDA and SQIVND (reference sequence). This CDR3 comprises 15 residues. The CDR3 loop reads CASSRGAISNQPQHF. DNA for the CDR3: TGTGCCAGTAGTAGGGGAGCCATTAGCAATCAGCCCCAGCATTTT.

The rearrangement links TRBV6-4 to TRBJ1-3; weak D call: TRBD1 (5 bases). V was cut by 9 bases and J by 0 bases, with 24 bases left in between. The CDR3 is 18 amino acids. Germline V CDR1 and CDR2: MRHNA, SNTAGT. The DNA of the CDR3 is TGTGCCAGTTCCCCTCCCCCAATAGGGGTCAGCTCTGGAAACACCATATATTTT. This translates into CASSPPPIGVSSGNTIYF.

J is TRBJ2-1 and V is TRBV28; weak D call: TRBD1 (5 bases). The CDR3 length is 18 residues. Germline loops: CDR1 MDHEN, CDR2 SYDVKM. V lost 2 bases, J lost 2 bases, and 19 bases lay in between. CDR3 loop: CASSLGAAYPPTYNEQFF. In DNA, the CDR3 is TGTGCCAGCAGTTTAGGGGCAGCTTATCCACCTACCTACAATGAGCAGTTCTTC.

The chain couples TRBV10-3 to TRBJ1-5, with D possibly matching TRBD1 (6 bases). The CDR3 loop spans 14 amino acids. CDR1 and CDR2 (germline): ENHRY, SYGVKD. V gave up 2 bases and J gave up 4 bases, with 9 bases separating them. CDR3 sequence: CAISERGGNQPQHF. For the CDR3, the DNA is TGTGCCATCAGTGAGAGGGGGGGGAATCAGCCCCAGCATTTT.